A selection of T cell receptor beta chains follows, all from one sample in a study of radiotherapy plus CTLA-4 blockade in lung cancer. Data came from immunoSEQ multiplex PCR; TCRdb stores just in-frame clones and leaves some out. In the table there are approximately 100,000 clones, 80% to 85% of which are singletons. Source: peripheral blood, taken from a patient treated with radiotherapy plus ipilimumab. These receptors were obtained from a human donor with non-small cell lung cancer who had a partial response to radiotherapy plus ipilimumab. Both conserved end residues are part of each CDR3. Fields, in order: V gene, clone size, D gene, J gene, CDR3 DNA, CDR3 protein. The D gene is left open where the match is weak. Clone size is shown for a subset of rows, as once, few, many or a class of expanded clone.

TRBV15	NA	NA	TRBJ1-5	TGTGCCACCAGTATCGAACAGGTTTATAGCAATCAGCCCCAGCATTTT	CATSIEQVYSNQPQHF
TRBV28	NA	NA	TRBJ1-1	TGTGCCAGCAGGGTCGGGTTAGAAGCTTTCTTT	CASRVGLEAFF
TRBV5-4	NA	NA	TRBJ1-2	TGTGCCAGCAGCCGGGGGGGGGTGAAGGAGGGCGGCTACACCTTC	CASSRGGVKEGGYTF
TRBV14	NA	NA	TRBJ2-2	TGTGCCAGCAGCCTCCGACAGAACACCGGGGAGCTGTTTTTT	CASSLRQNTGELFF
TRBV6-5	NA	NA	TRBJ2-7	TGTGCCAGCAGTTACCGGGACTTGGGCTACGAGCAGTACTTC	CASSYRDLGYEQYF
TRBV9	NA	TRBD1	TRBJ2-5	TGTGCCAGCAGCGTAGGGGACAGGGGGCAGGTTGAGACCCAGTACTTC	CASSVGDRGQVETQYF
TRBV6-1	NA	TRBD2	TRBJ2-4	TGTGCCAGCCGGACTAGCGGGGGGGTAGGCATTCAGTACTTC	CASRTSGGVGIQYF
TRBV11-3	few	NA	TRBJ1-2	TGTGCCAGCAGCTTAGTGGCGGGTGAAGGCTACACCTTC	CASSLVAGEGYTF
TRBV29-1	NA	NA	TRBJ1-2	TGCAGCGTTGACAGGAATGGCTACACCTTC	CSVDRNGYTF
TRBV30	NA	NA	TRBJ1-1	TGTGCCTGGGTCCAAATCATGAACACTGAAGCTTTCTTT	CAWVQIMNTEAFF
TRBV2	NA	NA	TRBJ1-5	TGTGCCAGCAGCGTGGGGGGGATTCGTCAGCCCCAGCATTTT	CASSVGGIRQPQHF
TRBV9	NA	NA	TRBJ1-3	TGTGCCAGCAGCGTAGCGGTCTCTGGAAACACCATATATTTT	CASSVAVSGNTIYF
TRBV11-3	NA	TRBD1	TRBJ2-1	TGTGCCAGCAGCCAACCGGGACAGGGTAGGAATGAGCAGTTCTTC	CASSQPGQGRNEQFF
TRBV7-3	NA	TRBD2	TRBJ2-3	TGTGCCAGCAGCCCGGGGGGGCAGCGCACAGATACGCAGTATTTT	CASSPGGQRTDTQYF
TRBV5-1	NA	NA	TRBJ2-2	TGCGCCAGCAGCTTTACCGCGGCCTCCGGGGAGCTGTTTTTT	CASSFTAASGELFF
TRBV18	NA	NA	TRBJ1-3	TGTGCCAGCTCACCCTTCGGAATAATGGGAGGTGGAAACACCATATATTTT	CASSPFGIMGGGNTIYF
TRBV6-1	NA	TRBD2	TRBJ2-7	TGTGCCAGCAGGGGGGGGACTGCCATCTACGAGCAGTACTTC	CASRGGTAIYEQYF
TRBV7-2	NA	TRBD2	TRBJ2-7	TGTGCCAGCAGCTTTAGCGGGAGTTCCTACGAGCAGTACTTC	CASSFSGSSYEQYF
TRBV7-2	NA	TRBD2	TRBJ2-2	TGTGCCAGCAGCTTTTTAGCGGGTGGAACCGGGGAGCTGTTTTTT	CASSFLAGGTGELFF
TRBV7-2	NA	TRBD1	TRBJ1-2	TGTGCCAGCAGCTCAGGACAGGGGGGTGGCTACACCTTC	CASSSGQGGGYTF
TRBV4-1	NA	TRBD2	TRBJ2-4	TGCGCCAGCAGCCAAAGGCGGGAGGGCCCGCTAGCCAAAAACATTCAGTACTTC	CASSQRREGPLAKNIQYF
TRBV28	NA	TRBD2	TRBJ2-3	TGTGCCAGCAGTACCGACTCGGGACTAGCGGGATCGGCAGATACGCAGTATTTT	CASSTDSGLAGSADTQYF
TRBV9	NA	TRBD2	TRBJ2-3	TGTGCCAGCAGCGCCCTAGCGGGAGATAGCACAGATACGCAGTATTTT	CASSALAGDSTDTQYF
TRBV7-2	NA	NA	TRBJ1-2	TGTGCCAGCAGCTTACCCCCTCACGGGGGCTACACCTTC	CASSLPPHGGYTF
TRBV18	NA	TRBD2	TRBJ2-2	TGTGCCAGCTCACCACCGGGACTAGCGGGCGGGGAGCTGTTTTTT	CASSPPGLAGGELFF
TRBV5-8	NA	TRBD1	TRBJ2-6	TGTGCCAGCGGACCGGGACAGGGTGGTTCTGGGGCCAACGTCCTGACTTTC	CASGPGQGGSGANVLTF
TRBV2	NA	NA	TRBJ2-7	TGTGCCAGCAGTGAAGGAACAGGGACCGAGCAGTACTTC	CASSEGTGTEQYF
TRBV18	NA	TRBD1	TRBJ2-2	TGTGCCAGCTCACCAAGCGCGGGGACAGGGGACGGGGAGCTGTTTTTT	CASSPSAGTGDGELFF
TRBV19	NA	TRBD2	TRBJ2-5	TGTGCCAGTAGTCCCCGGACTAGCGAAGGGGCCCAGTACTTC	CASSPRTSEGAQYF
TRBV5-1	NA	TRBD2	TRBJ2-7	TGCGCCAGCAGCTTGCAGCGGGCTAGCGGGTACGAGCAGTACTTC	CASSLQRASGYEQYF
TRBV20-1	NA	NA	TRBJ2-3	TGCAGTGCTAGACCAGGTGATACGCAGTATTTT	CSARPGDTQYF
TRBV4-2	NA	TRBD1	TRBJ2-2	TGTGCCAGCAGCCAGGTGACAGGGACGGACGGGGAGCTGTTTTTT	CASSQVTGTDGELFF
TRBV28	NA	NA	TRBJ2-7	TGTGCCAGCAGTCTCGGGACTGGGAACTACGAGCAGTACTTC	CASSLGTGNYEQYF
TRBV28	few	TRBD2	TRBJ2-7	TGTGCCAGCAGCCCCCCTCGACTAGCGGGAGCTTACGAGCAGTACTTC	CASSPPRLAGAYEQYF
TRBV20-1	few	NA	TRBJ1-4	TGCAGTGCTAGAGTCCGTGAAAAACTGTTTTTT	CSARVREKLFF
TRBV7-2	few	TRBD1	TRBJ2-5	TGTGCCAGCAGCTTAATGGGACAGGGGAGAGAGACCCAGTACTTC	CASSLMGQGRETQYF
TRBV23-1	NA	NA	TRBJ1-5	TGCGCCAGCAGGCAAACAGGGATCAATCAGCCCCAGCATTTT	CASRQTGINQPQHF
TRBV5-6	NA	NA	TRBJ1-1	TGTGCCAGCAGCTTGGATCCGGGCACTGAAGCTTTCTTT	CASSLDPGTEAFF
TRBV12-5	NA	NA	TRBJ2-7	TGTGCTAGTGGTCCCTTTTACAGCTCCTACGAGCAGTACTTC	CASGPFYSSYEQYF
TRBV6-1	NA	TRBD1	TRBJ2-7	TGTGCCAGCAGTGGTGGGACAGCGCTCGAGCAGTACTTC	CASSGGTALEQYF
TRBV28	few	NA	TRBJ1-5	TGTGCCAGCAAAGGGAGGGTGAGGCAGCCCCAGCATTTT	CASKGRVRQPQHF
TRBV5-1	NA	TRBD1	TRBJ1-2	TGCGCCAGCAGCTCCCGGACAGGACCAAACTATGGCTACACCTTC	CASSSRTGPNYGYTF
TRBV6-1	NA	TRBD1	TRBJ2-5	TGTGCCAGCATCCTTACAGGGGGCGCGGAGACCCAGTACTTC	CASILTGGAETQYF
TRBV7-9	once	TRBD2	TRBJ2-3	TGTGCCAGCAGCTTAGGCGGGAGCGCAGATACGCAGTATTTT	CASSLGGSADTQYF
TRBV27	NA	NA	TRBJ1-5	TGTGCCAGCAGTTTACAGGGCTTTCAGCCCCAGCATTTT	CASSLQGFQPQHF
TRBV4-1	NA	NA	TRBJ2-1	TGCGCCAGCAGCTCTCCAAAGTCTAGCGCCTACAATGAGCAGTTCTTC	CASSSPKSSAYNEQFF
TRBV9	NA	NA	TRBJ2-2	TGTGCCAGCAGCCCCCAGAGTTTACAGGGAATCGGGGAGCTGTTTTTT	CASSPQSLQGIGELFF
TRBV5-4	NA	NA	TRBJ1-2	TGTGCCAGCAGCTTCGAAGGGGACTATGGCTACACCTTC	CASSFEGDYGYTF